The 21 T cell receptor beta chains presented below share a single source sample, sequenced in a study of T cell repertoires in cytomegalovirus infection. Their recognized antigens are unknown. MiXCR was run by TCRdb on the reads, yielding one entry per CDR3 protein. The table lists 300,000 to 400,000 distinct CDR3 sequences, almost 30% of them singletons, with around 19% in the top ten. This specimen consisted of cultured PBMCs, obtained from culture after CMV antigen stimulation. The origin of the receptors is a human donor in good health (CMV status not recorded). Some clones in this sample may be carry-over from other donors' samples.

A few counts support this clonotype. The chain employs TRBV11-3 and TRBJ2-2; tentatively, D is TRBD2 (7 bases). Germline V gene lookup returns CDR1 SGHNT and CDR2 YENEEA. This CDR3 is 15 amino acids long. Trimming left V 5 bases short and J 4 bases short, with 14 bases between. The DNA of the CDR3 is TGTGCCAGCAGCCAAAGGGGGGGAATCACCGGGGAGCTGTTTTTT. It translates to CASSQRGGITGELFF. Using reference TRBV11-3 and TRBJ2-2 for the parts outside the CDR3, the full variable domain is EAGVVQSPRYKIIEKKQPVAFWCNPISGHNTLYWYLQNLGQGPELLIRYENEEAVDDSQLPKDRFSAERLKGVDSTLKIQPAELGDSAVYLCASSQRGGITGELFFGEGSRLTVL.

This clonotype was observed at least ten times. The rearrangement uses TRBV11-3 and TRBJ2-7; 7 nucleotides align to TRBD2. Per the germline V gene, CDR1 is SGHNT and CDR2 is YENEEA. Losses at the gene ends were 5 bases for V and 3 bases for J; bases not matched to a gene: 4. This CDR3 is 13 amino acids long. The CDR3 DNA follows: TGTGCCAGCAGCCCGTCGGGGGGCTACGAGCAGTACTTC. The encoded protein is CASSPSGGYEQYF.

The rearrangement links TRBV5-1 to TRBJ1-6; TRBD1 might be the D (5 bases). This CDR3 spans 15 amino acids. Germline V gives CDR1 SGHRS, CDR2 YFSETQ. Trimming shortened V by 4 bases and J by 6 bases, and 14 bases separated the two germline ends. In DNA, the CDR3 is TGCGCCAGCAGCCGGGGTGAGGGACCTAATTCACCCCTCCACTTT. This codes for CASSRGEGPNSPLHF.

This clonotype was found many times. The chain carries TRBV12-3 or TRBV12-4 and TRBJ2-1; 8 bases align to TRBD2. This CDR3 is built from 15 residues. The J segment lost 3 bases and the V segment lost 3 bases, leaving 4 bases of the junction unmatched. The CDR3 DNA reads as TGTGCCAGCAGTTTGGCCGGGACTAGCTACAATGAGCAGTTCTTC. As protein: CASSLAGTSYNEQFF.

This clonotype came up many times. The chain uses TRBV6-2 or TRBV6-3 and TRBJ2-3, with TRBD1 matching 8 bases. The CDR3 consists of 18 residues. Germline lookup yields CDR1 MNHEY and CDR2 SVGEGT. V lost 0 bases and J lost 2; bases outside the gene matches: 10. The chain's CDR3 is CASSYSKKPGGHTDTQYF. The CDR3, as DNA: TGTGCCAGCAGTTACTCGAAAAAGCCAGGGGGCCACACAGATACGCAGTATTTT.

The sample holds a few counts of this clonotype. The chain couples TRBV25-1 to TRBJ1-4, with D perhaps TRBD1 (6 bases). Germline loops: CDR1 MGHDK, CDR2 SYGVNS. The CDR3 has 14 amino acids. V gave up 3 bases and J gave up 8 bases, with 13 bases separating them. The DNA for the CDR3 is TGTGCCAGCAGTGATCCCAGGGGCCAGGAAAAACTGTTTTTT. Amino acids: CASSDPRGQEKLFF.

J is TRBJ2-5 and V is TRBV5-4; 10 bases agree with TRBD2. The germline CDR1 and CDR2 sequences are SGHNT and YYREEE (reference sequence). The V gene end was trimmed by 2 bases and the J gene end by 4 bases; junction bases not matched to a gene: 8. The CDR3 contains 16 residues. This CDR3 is CASSLAGGSSRETQYF. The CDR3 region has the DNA TGTGCCAGCAGCTTAGCGGGGGGGAGCTCCCGAGAGACCCAGTACTTC.

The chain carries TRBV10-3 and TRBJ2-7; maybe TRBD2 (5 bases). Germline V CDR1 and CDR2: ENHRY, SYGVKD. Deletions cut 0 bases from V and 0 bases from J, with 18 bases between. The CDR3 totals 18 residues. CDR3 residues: CAISESMGGGPSSYEQYF. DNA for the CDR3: TGTGCCATCAGTGAGTCGATGGGTGGCGGGCCTAGCTCCTACGAGCAGTACTTC.

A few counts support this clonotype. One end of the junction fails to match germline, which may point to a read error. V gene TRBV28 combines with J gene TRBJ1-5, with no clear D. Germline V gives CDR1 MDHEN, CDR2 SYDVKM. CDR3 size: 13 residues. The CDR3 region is CASCFSSNQPQHF. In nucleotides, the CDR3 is TGTGCCAGCTGTTTTAGTAGCAATCAGCCCCAGCATTTT.

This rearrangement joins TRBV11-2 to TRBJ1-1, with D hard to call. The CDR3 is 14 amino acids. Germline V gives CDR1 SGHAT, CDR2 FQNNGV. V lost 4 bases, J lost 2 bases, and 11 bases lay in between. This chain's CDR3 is CASSSRAGNTEAFF. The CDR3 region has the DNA TGTGCCAGCAGCTCCCGGGCCGGTAACACTGAAGCTTTCTTT. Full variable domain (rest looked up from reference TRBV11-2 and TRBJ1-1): EAGVAQSPRYKIIEKRQSVAFWCNPISGHATLYWYQQILGQGPKLLIQFQNNGVVDDSQLPKDRFSAERLKGVDSTLKIQPAKLEDSAVYLCASSSRAGNTEAFFGQGTRLTVV.

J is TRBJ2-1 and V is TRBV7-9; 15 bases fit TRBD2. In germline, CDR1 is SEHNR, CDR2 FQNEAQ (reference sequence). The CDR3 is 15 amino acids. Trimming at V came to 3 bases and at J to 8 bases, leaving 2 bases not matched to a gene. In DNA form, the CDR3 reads TGTGCCAGCAGCTTCGGACTAGCGGGAGGGGATGAGCAGTTCTTC. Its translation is CASSFGLAGGDEQFF.

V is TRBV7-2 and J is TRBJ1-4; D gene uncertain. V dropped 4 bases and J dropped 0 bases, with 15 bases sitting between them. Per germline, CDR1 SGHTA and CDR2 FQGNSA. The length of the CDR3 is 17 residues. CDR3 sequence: CASSSETARATNEKLFF. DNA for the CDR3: TGTGCCAGCAGCTCGGAGACCGCGAGAGCAACTAATGAAAAACTGTTTTTT. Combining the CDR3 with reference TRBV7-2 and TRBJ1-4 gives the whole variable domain GAGVSQSPSNKVTEKGKDVELRCDPISGHTALYWYRQSLGQGLEFLIYFQGNSAPDKSGLPSDRFSAERTGGSVSTLTIQRTQQEDSAVYLCASSSETARATNEKLFFGSGTQLSVL.

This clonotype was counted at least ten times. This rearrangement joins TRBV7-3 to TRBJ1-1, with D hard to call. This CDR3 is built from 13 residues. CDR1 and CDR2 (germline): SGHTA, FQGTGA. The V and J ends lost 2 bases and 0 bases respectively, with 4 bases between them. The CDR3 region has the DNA TGTGCCAGCAGCTTACGGTTGAACACTGAAGCTTTCTTT. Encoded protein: CASSLRLNTEAFF.

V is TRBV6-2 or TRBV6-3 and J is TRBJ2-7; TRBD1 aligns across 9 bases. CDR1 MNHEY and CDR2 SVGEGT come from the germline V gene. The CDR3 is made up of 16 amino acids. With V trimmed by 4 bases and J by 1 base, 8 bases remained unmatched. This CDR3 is CASSSTPGQGSYEQYF. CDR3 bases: TGTGCCAGCAGTTCCACCCCGGGACAGGGTTCCTACGAGCAGTACTTC.

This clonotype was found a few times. DNA of the CDR3: TGTGCCACCAGTGGACCCTCTTCACAGGGGGCGAACTATGGCTACACCTTC. This translates into CATSGPSSQGANYGYTF. The chain employs TRBV24-1 and TRBJ1-2; TRBD1 matches 9 bases. CDR3 length: 17 amino acids. In germline, CDR1 is KGHDR, CDR2 SFDVKD. V trimming: 5 bases; J trimming: 2 bases; junction bases outside the gene matches: 11.

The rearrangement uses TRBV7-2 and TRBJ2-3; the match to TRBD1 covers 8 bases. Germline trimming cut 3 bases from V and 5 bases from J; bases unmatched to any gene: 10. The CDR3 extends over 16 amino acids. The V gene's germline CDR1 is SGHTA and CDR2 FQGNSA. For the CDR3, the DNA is TGTGCCAGCAGCTTTCCCGGACAGGGAGAAAAAGATACGCAGTATTTT. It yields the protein CASSFPGQGEKDTQYF. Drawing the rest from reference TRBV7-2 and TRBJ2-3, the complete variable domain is GAGVSQSPSNKVTEKGKDVELRCDPISGHTALYWYRQSLGQGLEFLIYFQGNSAPDKSGLPSDRFSAERTGGSVSTLTIQRTQQEDSAVYLCASSFPGQGEKDTQYFGPGTRLTVL.

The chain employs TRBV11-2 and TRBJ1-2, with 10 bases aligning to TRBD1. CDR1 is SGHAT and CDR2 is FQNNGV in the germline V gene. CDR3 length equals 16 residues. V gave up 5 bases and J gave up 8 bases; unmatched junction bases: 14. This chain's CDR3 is CASSVGTGVIVRGYTF. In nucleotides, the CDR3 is TGTGCCAGCAGCGTCGGGACAGGGGTGATCGTGCGAGGCTACACCTTC.

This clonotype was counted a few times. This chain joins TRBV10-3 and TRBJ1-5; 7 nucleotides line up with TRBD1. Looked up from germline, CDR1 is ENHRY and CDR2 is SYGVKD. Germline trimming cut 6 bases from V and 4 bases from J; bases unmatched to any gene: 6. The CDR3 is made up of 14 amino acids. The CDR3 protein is CAIRADRQNQPQHF. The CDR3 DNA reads TGTGCCATCAGGGCGGACAGGCAAAATCAGCCCCAGCATTTT.

In nucleotides, the CDR3 is TGTGCCAGCAGCTTAGAGGACAACCACAGGAATGAGCAGTTCTTC. It encodes CASSLEDNHRNEQFF. The chain couples TRBV7-9 to TRBJ2-1; TRBD1 is a possible D gene (5 bases). Trimming took off 1 base at V and 7 bases at J, with 14 bases between the two ends. Germline CDR1 SEHNR, CDR2 FQNEAQ (reference sequence). The CDR3 is made up of 15 amino acids. Using reference TRBV7-9 and TRBJ2-1 for the parts outside the CDR3, the full variable domain is DTGVSQNPRHKITKRGQNVTFRCDPISEHNRLYWYRQTLGQGPEFLTYFQNEAQLEKSRLLSDRFSAERPKGSFSTLEIQRTEQGDSAMYLCASSLEDNHRNEQFFGPGTRLTVL.

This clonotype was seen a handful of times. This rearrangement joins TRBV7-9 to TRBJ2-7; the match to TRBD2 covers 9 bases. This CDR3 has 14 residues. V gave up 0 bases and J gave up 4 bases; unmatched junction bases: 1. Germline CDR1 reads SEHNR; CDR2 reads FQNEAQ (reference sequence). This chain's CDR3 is CASSLASGRYEQYF. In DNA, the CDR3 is TGTGCCAGCAGCTTAGCTAGCGGGAGATACGAGCAGTACTTC.

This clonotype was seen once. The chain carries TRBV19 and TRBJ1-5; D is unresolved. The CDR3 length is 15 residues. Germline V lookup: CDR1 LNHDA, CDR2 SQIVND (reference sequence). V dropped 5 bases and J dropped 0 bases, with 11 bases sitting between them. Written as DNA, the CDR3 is TGTGCCAGTAGTCTCAGGTTGAATAGCAATCAGCCCCAGCATTTT. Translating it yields CASSLRLNSNQPQHF.